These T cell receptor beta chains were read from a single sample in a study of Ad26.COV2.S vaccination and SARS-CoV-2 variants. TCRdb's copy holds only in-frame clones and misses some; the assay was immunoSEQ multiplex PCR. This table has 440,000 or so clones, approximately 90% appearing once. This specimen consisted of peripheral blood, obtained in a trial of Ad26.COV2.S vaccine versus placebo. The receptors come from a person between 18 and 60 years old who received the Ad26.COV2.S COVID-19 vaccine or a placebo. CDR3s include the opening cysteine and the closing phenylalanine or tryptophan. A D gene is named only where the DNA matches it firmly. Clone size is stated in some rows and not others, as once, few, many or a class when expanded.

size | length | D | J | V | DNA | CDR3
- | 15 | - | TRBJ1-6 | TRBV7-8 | TGTGCCAGCAGCCGAGATCCGGACAGATATTCACCCCTCCACTTT | CASSRDPDRYSPLHF
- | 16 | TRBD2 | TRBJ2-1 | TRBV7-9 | TGTGCCAGCAGCTTATGGGCCGGGGGGGCCTTGAATGAGCAGTTCTTC | CASSLWAGGALNEQFF
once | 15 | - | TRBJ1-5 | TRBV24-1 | TGTGCCACCAGTGACTCCGGGCCTACCATTCAGCCCCAGCATTTT | CATSDSGPTIQPQHF
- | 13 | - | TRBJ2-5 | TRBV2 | TGTGCCAGCAGCGGATTGGGACGAGAGACCCAGTACTTC | CASSGLGRETQYF
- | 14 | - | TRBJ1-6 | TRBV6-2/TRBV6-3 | TGTGCCAGCAGTGCCCTTGTTGGTAATTCACCCCTCCACTTT | CASSALVGNSPLHF
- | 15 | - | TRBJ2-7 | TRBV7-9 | TGTGCCAGCAGCTCAACTATTTTGGCCGCCTACGAGCAGTACTTC | CASSSTILAAYEQYF
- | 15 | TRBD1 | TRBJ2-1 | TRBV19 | TGTGCCAGTAGTATTATTCAGGGGGAGCACAATGAGCAGTTCTTC | CASSIIQGEHNEQFF
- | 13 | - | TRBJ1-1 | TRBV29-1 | TGCAGCGTTTTGGGGCTTTTGAACACTGAAGCTTTCTTT | CSVLGLLNTEAFF
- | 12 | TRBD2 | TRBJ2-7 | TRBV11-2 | TGTGCCAGCAGCTCAACTAGCGGGGAGAGGTACTTC | CASSSTSGERYF
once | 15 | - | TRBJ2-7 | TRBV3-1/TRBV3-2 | TGTGCCAGCAGCCAAGGGCTGGGGTTAAGCTACGAGCAGTACTTC | CASSQGLGLSYEQYF
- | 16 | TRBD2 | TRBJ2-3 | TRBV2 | TGTGCCAGCAGTGATAGCGGGGGGGTTAGCACAGATACGCAGTATTTT | CASSDSGGVSTDTQYF
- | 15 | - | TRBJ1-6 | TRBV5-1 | TGCGCCAGCAGGCGCAACCGGGACCGAAATTCACCCCTCCACTTT | CASRRNRDRNSPLHF